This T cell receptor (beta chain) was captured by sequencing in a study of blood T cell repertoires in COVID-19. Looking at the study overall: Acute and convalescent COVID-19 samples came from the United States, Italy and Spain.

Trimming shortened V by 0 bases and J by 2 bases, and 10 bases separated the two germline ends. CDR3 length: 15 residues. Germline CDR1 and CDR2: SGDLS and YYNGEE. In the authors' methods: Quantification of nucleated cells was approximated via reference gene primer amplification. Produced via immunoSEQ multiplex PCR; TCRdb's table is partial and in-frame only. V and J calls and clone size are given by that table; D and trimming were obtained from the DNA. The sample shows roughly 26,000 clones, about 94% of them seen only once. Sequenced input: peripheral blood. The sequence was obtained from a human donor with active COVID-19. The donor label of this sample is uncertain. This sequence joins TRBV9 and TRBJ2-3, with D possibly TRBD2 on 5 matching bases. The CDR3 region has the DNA TGTGCCAGCAGCGTAGTACTAGGAAACACAGATACGCAGTATTTT. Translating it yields CASSVVLGNTDTQYF.